This is a list of T cell receptor beta chains from one sample in a study of T cells after yellow fever vaccination. TCRdb re-called the 5' RACE reads with MiXCR, one entry per CDR3 protein. The sample consists of over 65,000 distinct CDR3 sequences, about an eighth of them appearing once. Source: CD8+ T cells not binding an NS4B(214-222) dextramer, sorted from PBMCs, taken approximately 20 days after the first yellow fever vaccination. The receptors come from a man aged 18 to 35 who received the YFV17D yellow fever vaccine. Each CDR3 is given with its conserved first and last residue. D genes are given only for firm matches. Part of the rows lack a size; the others show once, few, many or a class for expanded clones.

cdr3_length: 15
clone_size: few
d_call: -
j_call: TRBJ1-1
v_call: TRBV4-1
cdr3_nt: TGCGCCAGCAGCCAAGATGAGGGAGGTGGCACTGAAGCTTTCTTT
cdr3_aa: CASSQDEGGGTEAFF

cdr3_length: 12
clone_size: few
d_call: -
j_call: TRBJ2-2
v_call: TRBV28
cdr3_nt: TGTGCCAGCAGTCCTACTGAGTGGGAGCTGTTTTTT
cdr3_aa: CASSPTEWELFF

cdr3_length: 14
clone_size: -
d_call: TRBD1
j_call: TRBJ2-1
v_call: TRBV25-1
cdr3_nt: TGTGCCAGCAGTTCACAGGGGGAGGTCAATGAGCAGTTCTTC
cdr3_aa: CASSSQGEVNEQFF

cdr3_length: 17
clone_size: few
d_call: -
j_call: TRBJ1-3
v_call: TRBV4-1
cdr3_nt: TGCGCCAGCAGCCAAATTATACCCGACCCATCTGGAAACACCATATATTTT
cdr3_aa: CASSQIIPDPSGNTIYF

cdr3_length: 15
clone_size: -
d_call: TRBD2
j_call: TRBJ2-1
v_call: TRBV29-1
cdr3_nt: TGCAGCGTTGAAATGGGGCGGGGGGGCCTAGCTGAGCAGTTCTTC
cdr3_aa: CSVEMGRGGLAEQFF

cdr3_length: 20
clone_size: few
d_call: TRBD2
j_call: TRBJ2-3
v_call: TRBV28
cdr3_nt: TGTGCCAGCAGTTTCGGGCTTAGCGGGGGGGCCATTTTAGAAACAGATACGCAGTATTTT
cdr3_aa: CASSFGLSGGAILETDTQYF

cdr3_length: 14
clone_size: -
d_call: TRBD1
j_call: TRBJ2-6
v_call: TRBV29-1
cdr3_nt: TGCAGCGTTCAGGGGGCATCGGGGGCCAACGTCCTGACTTTC
cdr3_aa: CSVQGASGANVLTF

cdr3_length: 16
clone_size: few
d_call: -
j_call: TRBJ2-1
v_call: TRBV29-1
cdr3_nt: TGCAGCGTTGAGTCCCACCCTCTGAGCTCCTACAATGAGCAGTTCTTC
cdr3_aa: CSVESHPLSSYNEQFF

cdr3_length: 12
clone_size: -
d_call: -
j_call: TRBJ2-7
v_call: TRBV12-3/TRBV12-4
cdr3_nt: TGTGCCAGCAGTTTAGGGGGAACGGAGCAGTACTTC
cdr3_aa: CASSLGGTEQYF

cdr3_length: 15
clone_size: few
d_call: -
j_call: TRBJ1-6
v_call: TRBV12-3/TRBV12-4
cdr3_nt: TGTGCCAGCAGACCCGCCGGGGTTGGTAATTCACCCCTCCACTTT
cdr3_aa: CASRPAGVGNSPLHF

cdr3_length: 15
clone_size: few
d_call: -
j_call: TRBJ1-5
v_call: TRBV28
cdr3_nt: TGTGCCTCCCGCCCGGGGGGATATAGCAATCAGCCCCAGCATTTT
cdr3_aa: CASRPGGYSNQPQHF

cdr3_length: 13
clone_size: once
d_call: -
j_call: TRBJ1-1
v_call: TRBV19
cdr3_nt: TGTGCCAGTAGTATGGGTGACGGCACTGAAGCTTTCTTT
cdr3_aa: CASSMGDGTEAFF

cdr3_length: 15
clone_size: few
d_call: -
j_call: TRBJ2-2
v_call: TRBV6-5
cdr3_nt: TGTGCCAGCAGTTACCAGTCAGAGAACACCGGGGAGCTGTTTTTT
cdr3_aa: CASSYQSENTGELFF

cdr3_length: 17
clone_size: few
d_call: TRBD1
j_call: TRBJ2-3
v_call: TRBV9
cdr3_nt: TGTGCCAGCAGCCCCGGGACAGGGGGCTTGGGTGAAGATACGCAGTATTTT
cdr3_aa: CASSPGTGGLGEDTQYF

cdr3_length: 12
clone_size: few
d_call: -
j_call: TRBJ2-3
v_call: TRBV13
cdr3_nt: TGTGCCAGCAGCTTGATTACAGATACGCAGTATTTT
cdr3_aa: CASSLITDTQYF

cdr3_length: 15
clone_size: few
d_call: -
j_call: TRBJ1-3
v_call: TRBV10-3
cdr3_nt: TGTGCCATCGAAAGGAGGGTAGACTCTGGAAACACCATATATTTT
cdr3_aa: CAIERRVDSGNTIYF

cdr3_length: 15
clone_size: few
d_call: TRBD1
j_call: TRBJ2-3
v_call: TRBV28
cdr3_nt: TGTGCCAGCATGTCACCGCACAGGGGCGTTATTACGCAGTATTTT
cdr3_aa: CASMSPHRGVITQYF

cdr3_length: 10
clone_size: -
d_call: -
j_call: TRBJ1-1
v_call: TRBV12-3/TRBV12-4
cdr3_nt: TGTGCCAGCAGCCCAGATGAAGCTTTCTTT
cdr3_aa: CASSPDEAFF

cdr3_length: 13
clone_size: few
d_call: -
j_call: TRBJ2-2
v_call: TRBV5-1
cdr3_nt: TGCGCCAGCAGCTTTGACAGGACCGGGGAGCTGTTTTTT
cdr3_aa: CASSFDRTGELFF

cdr3_length: 17
clone_size: -
d_call: -
j_call: TRBJ1-1
v_call: TRBV5-8
cdr3_nt: TGTGCCAGCAGCTCCCCGGGCAGGCTGGGGAGGAACACTGAAGCTTTCTTT
cdr3_aa: CASSSPGRLGRNTEAFF

cdr3_length: 11
clone_size: few
d_call: -
j_call: TRBJ2-1
v_call: TRBV5-5
cdr3_nt: TGTGCCAGCAGCTCTAGGGATGAGCAGTTCTTC
cdr3_aa: CASSSRDEQFF

cdr3_length: 14
clone_size: few
d_call: -
j_call: TRBJ2-5
v_call: TRBV12-3/TRBV12-4
cdr3_nt: TGTGCCAGCAACTCGGGGGATTACCAAGAGACCCAGTACTTC
cdr3_aa: CASNSGDYQETQYF

cdr3_length: 16
clone_size: -
d_call: TRBD1
j_call: TRBJ1-1
v_call: TRBV19
cdr3_nt: TGTGCCAGTACCTTCCGGGACAGCCCCAGGAACACTGAAGCTTTCTTT
cdr3_aa: CASTFRDSPRNTEAFF

cdr3_length: 15
clone_size: -
d_call: TRBD2
j_call: TRBJ2-1
v_call: TRBV7-9
cdr3_nt: TGTGCCAGCAGCAAGGGACTAGCGGTACTCAATGAGCAGTTCTTC
cdr3_aa: CASSKGLAVLNEQFF

cdr3_length: 16
clone_size: few
d_call: TRBD1
j_call: TRBJ2-7
v_call: TRBV6-2/TRBV6-3
cdr3_nt: TGTGCCAGCAGCCCCGGGACAGGGGCTGCCCCCTACGAGCAGTACTTC
cdr3_aa: CASSPGTGAAPYEQYF

cdr3_length: 16
clone_size: -
d_call: TRBD2
j_call: TRBJ2-5
v_call: TRBV5-1
cdr3_nt: TGCGCCAGCAGCCTCGGGACTAGCGAGATCCAAGAGACCCAGTACTTC
cdr3_aa: CASSLGTSEIQETQYF

cdr3_length: 15
clone_size: few
d_call: -
j_call: TRBJ2-3
v_call: TRBV7-2
cdr3_nt: TGTGCCAGCAGCTTAAGCGCGGGGCTGGGGGATACGCAGTATTTT
cdr3_aa: CASSLSAGLGDTQYF

cdr3_length: 17
clone_size: -
d_call: TRBD2
j_call: TRBJ2-3
v_call: TRBV12-3/TRBV12-4
cdr3_nt: TGTGCCAGCAGTCTAATAGTGGGACTAGGGGCGACAGATACGCAGTATTTT
cdr3_aa: CASSLIVGLGATDTQYF

cdr3_length: 15
clone_size: few
d_call: -
j_call: TRBJ2-2
v_call: TRBV12-3/TRBV12-4
cdr3_nt: TGTGCCAGCAGTTTTAGGTTAGGGGACCCCGGGGAGCTGTTTTTT
cdr3_aa: CASSFRLGDPGELFF

cdr3_length: 14
clone_size: few
d_call: -
j_call: TRBJ1-1
v_call: TRBV12-3/TRBV12-4
cdr3_nt: TGTGCCAGCAGTTTCAAACCGTCGGGCACTGAAGCTTTCTTT
cdr3_aa: CASSFKPSGTEAFF

cdr3_length: 17
clone_size: few
d_call: -
j_call: TRBJ2-3
v_call: TRBV5-1
cdr3_nt: TGCGCCAGCAAATTAGGCCTTGGCCTGACTAGCACAGATACGCAGTATTTT
cdr3_aa: CASKLGLGLTSTDTQYF

cdr3_length: 15
clone_size: few
d_call: TRBD2
j_call: TRBJ2-3
v_call: TRBV6-5
cdr3_nt: TGTGCCAGCAGTTACCTAGCGGGAGGTACAGATACGCAGTATTTT
cdr3_aa: CASSYLAGGTDTQYF

cdr3_length: 15
clone_size: few
d_call: -
j_call: TRBJ1-2
v_call: TRBV6-5
cdr3_nt: TGTGCCAGCAGTTCCTTAATGCGTTCCAACTATGGCTACACCTTC
cdr3_aa: CASSSLMRSNYGYTF

cdr3_length: 13
clone_size: -
d_call: -
j_call: TRBJ2-2
v_call: TRBV12-3/TRBV12-4
cdr3_nt: TGTGCCAGCAGTTTATTGGGAACCGGGGAGCTGTTTTTC
cdr3_aa: CASSLLGTGELFF

cdr3_length: 14
clone_size: -
d_call: -
j_call: TRBJ1-2
v_call: TRBV28
cdr3_nt: TGTGCCAGCAGACAGGCACTATTAGAGAATGGCTACACCTTC
cdr3_aa: CASRQALLENGYTF

cdr3_length: 16
clone_size: few
d_call: -
j_call: TRBJ1-1
v_call: TRBV12-3/TRBV12-4
cdr3_nt: TGTGCCAGCAGAGAATACAGGAATTTTATGAACACTGAAGCTTTCTTT
cdr3_aa: CASREYRNFMNTEAFF

cdr3_length: 18
clone_size: -
d_call: -
j_call: TRBJ1-1
v_call: TRBV4-1
cdr3_nt: TGCGCCAGCAGCCAAGATTTCGGCAGGGGAGGTATGGGCACTGAAGCTTTCTTT
cdr3_aa: CASSQDFGRGGMGTEAFF

cdr3_length: 13
clone_size: -
d_call: -
j_call: TRBJ2-1
v_call: TRBV20-1
cdr3_nt: TGCAGTGCCCGGCAGAGCTCCTACAATGAGCAGTTCTTC
cdr3_aa: CSARQSSYNEQFF

cdr3_length: 13
clone_size: few
d_call: -
j_call: TRBJ2-3
v_call: TRBV7-2
cdr3_nt: TGTGCCAGCAGCTCGACAGGCACAGATACGCAGTATTTT
cdr3_aa: CASSSTGTDTQYF

cdr3_length: 16
clone_size: -
d_call: TRBD1
j_call: TRBJ1-2
v_call: TRBV4-1
cdr3_nt: TGCGCCAGCAGCCAGAATCCGGGACAGGGAACCTATGGCTACACCTTC
cdr3_aa: CASSQNPGQGTYGYTF

cdr3_length: 17
clone_size: few
d_call: TRBD2
j_call: TRBJ2-1
v_call: TRBV7-6
cdr3_nt: TGTGCCAGCAGCTTAGCGAGCGGGGGAAGCTCCTACAATGAGCAGTTCTTC
cdr3_aa: CASSLASGGSSYNEQFF

cdr3_length: 13
clone_size: few
d_call: TRBD1
j_call: TRBJ2-7
v_call: TRBV20-1
cdr3_nt: TGCAGTGTCCTGACAGGGTACTCCTACGAGCAGTACTTC
cdr3_aa: CSVLTGYSYEQYF

cdr3_length: 16
clone_size: -
d_call: -
j_call: TRBJ1-5
v_call: TRBV19
cdr3_nt: TGTGCCAGCCAACCATACCGGGACACGTCGAATCAGCCCCAGCATTTT
cdr3_aa: CASQPYRDTSNQPQHF

cdr3_length: 13
clone_size: -
d_call: -
j_call: TRBJ2-1
v_call: TRBV7-6
cdr3_nt: TGTGCCAGCAGGTCAAGGGGGAGCGATGAGCAGTTCTTC
cdr3_aa: CASRSRGSDEQFF

cdr3_length: 15
clone_size: -
d_call: -
j_call: TRBJ2-6
v_call: TRBV7-2
cdr3_nt: TGTGCCAGCAGCTCCCCGCCCTCTGGGGCCAACGTCCTGACTTTC
cdr3_aa: CASSSPPSGANVLTF

cdr3_length: 15
clone_size: -
d_call: -
j_call: TRBJ1-1
v_call: TRBV4-1
cdr3_nt: TGCGCCAGCAGCCAAGAGCCAGGCCCGAACACTGAAGCTTTCTTT
cdr3_aa: CASSQEPGPNTEAFF

cdr3_length: 12
clone_size: -
d_call: -
j_call: TRBJ2-7
v_call: TRBV12-3/TRBV12-4
cdr3_nt: TGTGCCAGCAGATTGACAGTACACGAGCAGTACTTC
cdr3_aa: CASRLTVHEQYF

cdr3_length: 14
clone_size: -
d_call: TRBD2
j_call: TRBJ2-1
v_call: TRBV7-6
cdr3_nt: TGTGCCAGCAGCTGGGGGGGAGAAGGGAATGAGCAGTTCTTC
cdr3_aa: CASSWGGEGNEQFF

cdr3_length: 17
clone_size: -
d_call: -
j_call: TRBJ2-7
v_call: TRBV4-3
cdr3_nt: TGCGCCAGCAGCCAAGATCGGAGTGGGGGATCGGGGTACGAGCAGTACTTC
cdr3_aa: CASSQDRSGGSGYEQYF

cdr3_length: 13
clone_size: -
d_call: -
j_call: TRBJ2-1
v_call: TRBV6-2/TRBV6-3
cdr3_nt: TGTGCCACCTTACAGATTGGGTTCAATGAGCAGTTCTTC
cdr3_aa: CATLQIGFNEQFF

cdr3_length: 15
clone_size: once
d_call: TRBD1
j_call: TRBJ1-6
v_call: TRBV3-1
cdr3_nt: TGTGCCAGCAGCTTGACAGGGTCCTATAATTCACCCCTCCACTTT
cdr3_aa: CASSLTGSYNSPLHF